Here is one T cell receptor (beta chain) with its context. Sequencing was performed with immunoSEQ multiplex PCR; in TCRdb, only in-frame clones are kept and a portion is missing. Found here are fewer than 300,000 clones, over 65% of them singletons; the top ten hold 2.5% to 3%. These data are taken from a study of blood T cell repertoires in COVID-19. About the study: Sources were T cells, B-cell-depleted T cells, or PBMCs; the material itself was cDNA or gDNA.

Deletions cut 0 bases from V and 8 bases from J, with 4 bases between. The CDR3 spans 11 residues. The receptor comes from a woman in her 70s with active or convalescent COVID-19. The V and J genes are TRBV12-3 or TRBV12-4 and TRBJ1-2; D call uncertain. Sequenced material: peripheral blood. The CDR3 nucleotides read TGTGCCAGCAGTTTAGCGCGAGGCTACACCTTC. Its protein product is CASSLARGYTF.